These 27 T cell receptor beta chains were all obtained from the same sample, sequenced in a study of CD8 T cells in ankylosing spondylitis. Using its own MiXCR run on the 5' RACE reads, TCRdb lists one record per CDR3 protein. The sample has roughly 220,000 distinct CDR3 sequences, over 9.5% seen once. The sequencing sample was made of blood, either unsorted or a sorted T cell fraction (not recorded which). The receptors come from a male donor with ankylosing spondylitis or in good health (not recorded which).

This clonotype was seen a few times. V and J are TRBV27 and TRBJ1-5; D perhaps matches TRBD1 (5 bases). V shed 5 bases and J shed 7 bases, with 15 bases lying between them. The CDR3 is 14 residues long. CDR1 and CDR2 from the germline V gene are MNHEY and SMNVEV (reference sequence). DNA of the CDR3: TGTGCCAGCAGTCCCGGTTACAGGATACAGCCCCAGCATTTT. Its translation is CASSPGYRIQPQHF.

About this clonotype: The conserved closing phenylalanine or tryptophan is absent in this CDR3, likely reflecting a read error. The chain has TRBV6-6 and TRBJ2-5; D not certain. The CDR3 contains 11 residues. The V gene's germline CDR1 is MNHNY and CDR2 SVGAGI (reference sequence). Deletions cut 4 bases from V and 3 bases from J, with 3 bases between. The CDR3 sequence: CASSSEETQYS. The DNA for the CDR3 is TGTGCCAGCAGTTCTGAAGAGACCCAGTACTCC.

This clonotype was recorded many times. This sequence joins TRBV12-3 or TRBV12-4 and TRBJ2-2; D is possibly TRBD1 or TRBD2 (5 bases each). V dropped 6 bases and J dropped 5 bases, with 13 bases sitting between them. CDR3 size: 14 residues. CDR3 sequence: CASRAGANTGELFF. CDR3 in DNA: TGTGCCAGCAGGGCCGGGGCCAATACCGGGGAGCTGTTTTTT.

This clonotype has just a few counts. This sequence joins TRBV7-2 and TRBJ2-6; TRBD1 aligns across 7 bases. Germline V CDR1 and CDR2: SGHTA, FQGNSA. CDR3 length: 14 residues. Losses at the gene ends were 5 bases for V and 6 bases for J; bases not matched to a gene: 4. The DNA for the CDR3 is TGTGCCAGCAGCCCAGGGGGACAGGCCAACGTCCTGACTTTC. This encodes CASSPGGQANVLTF.

This clonotype was found many times. V is TRBV18 and J is TRBJ2-5; D is undetermined. The V end lost 2 bases, the J end lost 1 base, and 14 bases lay between the germline ends. Germline V lookup: CDR1 KGHSH, CDR2 LQKENI. This CDR3 comprises 16 residues. The CDR3: CASSPDGKGFQETQYF. The CDR3 DNA follows: TGTGCCAGCTCACCAGACGGTAAAGGTTTCCAAGAGACCCAGTACTTC. Full variable domain (remainder filled in from reference TRBV18 and TRBJ2-5): NAGVMQNPRHLVRRRGQEARLRCSPMKGHSHVYWYRQLPEEGLKFMVYLQKENIIDESGMPKERFSAEFPKEGPSILRIQQVVRGDSAAYFCASSPDGKGFQETQYFGPGTRLLVL.

This clonotype was seen repeatedly, ten times or more. The chain joins TRBV7-2 to TRBJ2-7, with D tentatively TRBD1 (6 bases). The germline V and J ends were trimmed by 5 bases and 1 base, with 15 bases remaining between them. The CDR3 sequence is 15 residues long. The germline CDR1 and CDR2 sequences are SGHTA and FQGNSA. CDR3 residues: CASSRAWGQSYEQYF. CDR3 DNA: TGTGCCAGCAGCCGCGCATGGGGGCAATCCTACGAGCAGTACTTC.

V usage is TRBV7-2 and J usage is TRBJ2-3; perhaps D is TRBD1 or TRBD2 (5 bases each). V was clipped by 4 bases and J by 6 bases, with 11 bases between them. The CDR3 totals 13 residues. The germline V gene encodes CDR1 SGHTA and CDR2 FQGNSA. This CDR3 reads CASSYGAGDTQYF. The DNA for the CDR3 is TGTGCCAGCAGCTACGGGGCCGGTGATACGCAGTATTTT.

This clonotype was seen a few times. The rearrangement uses TRBV3-1 and TRBJ2-3; a possible D gene is TRBD2 (7 bases). With 5 bases removed from V and 5 bases from J, the gap between germline ends came to 20 bases. Germline V gene lookup returns CDR1 LGHDT and CDR2 YNNKEL (reference sequence). The CDR3 length is 16 residues. In nucleotides, the CDR3 is TGTGCCAGCAGCGAGAGGGGGGGGGCCGTGGTAGATACGCAGTATTTT. Encoded protein: CASSERGGAVVDTQYF.

This clonotype was counted many times. This chain connects TRBV5-1 to TRBJ2-5, with no clear D. Trimming removed 7 bases from V and 1 base from J, with 8 bases in between. The CDR3 consists of 12 residues. The germline gives CDR1 SGHRS, CDR2 YFSETQ. CDR3 residues: CASHEVQETQYF. In DNA form, the CDR3 reads TGCGCCAGCCACGAAGTCCAAGAGACCCAGTACTTC. The whole variable domain, filled in from reference TRBV5-1 and TRBJ2-5, reads KAGVTQTPRYLIKTRGQQVTLSCSPISGHRSVSWYQQTPGQGLQFLFEYFSETQRNKGNFPGRFSGRQFSNSRSEMNVSTLELGDSALYLCASHEVQETQYFGPGTRLLVL.

This clonotype was seen many times. This sequence joins TRBV20-1 and TRBJ2-4; D not resolved. Germline lookup yields CDR1 DFQATT and CDR2 SNEGSKA (reference sequence). V dropped 5 bases and J dropped 3 bases, with 11 bases sitting between them. The CDR3 sequence is 13 residues long. CDR3 DNA sequence: TGCAGTGCTGCCTTCGTTGACAAAAACATTCAGTACTTC. Residues: CSAAFVDKNIQYF.

This clonotype was counted at least ten times. CDR3 sequence: CASSLAGRNTGELFF. DNA of the CDR3: TGTGCCAGCAGCTTAGCGGGACGGAACACCGGGGAGCTGTTTTTT. The rearrangement links TRBV5-4 to TRBJ2-2; 7 nucleotides align to TRBD2. Germline V gene lookup returns CDR1 SGHNT and CDR2 YYREEE (reference sequence). CDR3 length: 15 amino acids. The V segment lost 2 bases and the J segment 1 base; nucleotides outside the gene matches: 2.

This clonotype was counted ten times or more. CDR3 nucleotides: TGCGCCAGCAGCTTGGATCCTCAGGGGAACACCGGGGAGCTGTTTTTT. This codes for CASSLDPQGNTGELFF. The rearrangement uses TRBV5-1 and TRBJ2-2, with D possibly TRBD1 on 5 matching bases. Between the trimmed V and J ends, which lost 0 bases and 1 base, there was a span of 10 bases. The CDR3 totals 16 residues. In germline, CDR1 is SGHRS, CDR2 YFSETQ.

This clonotype was seen at least ten times. J is TRBJ2-7 and V is TRBV12-3 or TRBV12-4; D might be TRBD2 (5 bases). This CDR3 has 13 amino acids. Trimming stripped 7 bases from V and 3 bases from J, with 13 bases between. As DNA, the CDR3 is TGTGCCAGCACCCTGGACGGGAACTACGAGCAGTACTTC. It specifies CASTLDGNYEQYF.

This clonotype was seen only a few times. The CDR3 DNA reads TGTGCCAGCAGCTTCTTTCCGCAACCGGATTCACCCCTCCACTTT. The encoded protein is CASSFFPQPDSPLHF. The chain has TRBV7-2 and TRBJ1-6; D remains unclear. The CDR3 contains 15 residues. The germline V gene has CDR1 SGHTA and CDR2 FQGNSA. V was shortened by 3 bases and J by 8 bases, with 14 bases between the two germline ends. The full variable domain, with the rest looked up from reference TRBV7-2 and TRBJ1-6, is GAGVSQSPSNKVTEKGKDVELRCDPISGHTALYWYRQSLGQGLEFLIYFQGNSAPDKSGLPSDRFSAERTGGSVSTLTIQRTQQEDSAVYLCASSFFPQPDSPLHFGNGTRLTVT.

This clonotype was recorded many times. This chain uses TRBV7-9 with TRBJ1-2; D gene ambiguous. V was cut by 1 base and J by 0 bases, with 6 bases left in between. The germline CDR1 and CDR2 sequences are SEHNR and FQNEAQ (reference sequence). The CDR3 consists of 14 residues. In DNA, the CDR3 is TGTGCCAGCAGCTTAGGGAATCCTAACTATGGCTACACCTTC. Translation gives CASSLGNPNYGYTF.

This clonotype was seen ten or more times. The chain uses TRBV7-2 and TRBJ2-7, with 7 bases matching TRBD2. The germline V gene encodes CDR1 SGHTA and CDR2 FQGNSA. This CDR3 has 15 amino acids. The trim removed 5 bases at V and 2 bases at J, leaving 9 bases unmatched. The CDR3 DNA is TGTGCCAGCAGCCCGGGGCTAGCGGAAACCTACGAGCAGTACTTC. Translating it yields CASSPGLAETYEQYF.

This clonotype was detected ten times or more. V and J are TRBV25-1 and TRBJ1-1; a weak D match, TRBD1 (6 bases). CDR1 is MGHDK and CDR2 is SYGVNS in the germline V gene. V gave up 5 bases and J gave up 5 bases, with 12 bases separating them. The CDR3 has 13 residues. The CDR3 region is CASSLTGRTEAFF. The DNA of the CDR3 is TGTGCCAGCAGTCTCACAGGGAGAACTGAAGCTTTCTTT. Filled out from reference TRBV25-1 and TRBJ1-1, the complete variable domain reads EADIYQTPRYLVIGTGKKITLECSQTMGHDKMYWYQQDPGMELHLIHYSYGVNSTEKGDLSSESTVSRIRTEHFPLTLESARPSHTSQYLCASSLTGRTEAFFGQGTRLTVV.

Many counts were recorded for this clonotype. The chain employs TRBV3-1 and TRBJ2-7, with TRBD1 matching 8 bases. In germline, CDR1 is LGHDT, CDR2 YNNKEL (reference sequence). The V segment lost 2 bases and the J segment 6 bases; nucleotides outside the gene matches: 3. The CDR3 sequence is 13 residues long. The DNA for the CDR3 is TGTGCCAGCAGCCAACTCAGGGGGCGCGAGCAGTACTTC. Its protein product is CASSQLRGREQYF.

The table lists this clonotype with a count of one. The chain has TRBV7-8 and TRBJ2-5, with TRBD2 matching over 13 bases. CDR3 length equals 17 residues. In germline, CDR1 is SGHVS, CDR2 FQNEAQ. J was trimmed by 5 bases and V by 0 bases; bases with no gene match: 6. This CDR3 reads CASSLAPGLAGRETQYF. The CDR3 DNA reads TGTGCCAGCAGCTTAGCACCGGGACTAGCGGGGCGGGAGACCCAGTACTTC.

In this sample, this clonotype turned up many times. The chain is built from TRBV7-2 and TRBJ2-3; 8 bases fit TRBD1. The CDR3 totals 13 residues. V was clipped by 5 bases and J by 7 bases; unmatched bases: 5. Germline loops: CDR1 SGHTA, CDR2 FQGNSA. The CDR3 spells CASSRWTGNTQYF. The CDR3 DNA sequence: TGTGCCAGCAGCCGCTGGACAGGGAATACGCAGTATTTT. The whole variable domain, filled in from reference TRBV7-2 and TRBJ2-3, reads GAGVSQSPSNKVTEKGKDVELRCDPISGHTALYWYRQSLGQGLEFLIYFQGNSAPDKSGLPSDRFSAERTGGSVSTLTIQRTQQEDSAVYLCASSRWTGNTQYFGPGTRLTVL.

This clonotype was seen only once. Germline and junction disagree at one end, which may indicate a read error. The chain uses TRBV11-2 and TRBJ2-7; TRBD2 agrees at 10 bases. The CDR3 has 18 amino acids. Germline V lookup: CDR1 SGHAT, CDR2 FQNNGV. In nucleotides, the CDR3 is TGTGCCTGCAGCTTCGAGCGGGGGGGCCCCCTGAGCTCCTACGAGCAGTACTTC. Encoded protein: CACSFERGGPLSSYEQYF.

This clonotype has a count of ten or more. The chain employs TRBV4-2 and TRBJ1-5; D remains ambiguous. Trimming shortened V by 1 base and J by 3 bases, and 4 bases separated the two germline ends. The germline gives CDR1 LGHNA, CDR2 YNFKEQ. The CDR3 is 13 residues long. CDR3 bases: TGTGCCAGCAGCCAAGTCGCCAATCAGCCCCAGCATTTT. It codes for CASSQVANQPQHF.

This chain connects TRBV18 to TRBJ1-4, with TRBD1 as a possible D gene (5 bases). Per the germline V gene, CDR1 is KGHSH and CDR2 is LQKENI. The CDR3 runs 15 residues. The V end was cut by 0 bases, the J end by 6 bases, with 11 bases between. The CDR3 sequence is CASSPPEGEDEKLFF. The CDR3 DNA reads TGTGCCAGCTCACCACCGGAAGGGGAGGATGAAAAACTGTTTTTT.

This clonotype has a count of ten or more. This rearrangement joins TRBV5-1 to TRBJ1-1; possibly TRBD1 for D (5 bases). Looked up from germline, CDR1 is SGHRS and CDR2 is YFSETQ. Trimming removed 0 bases at V and 0 bases at J, with 12 bases between. There are 16 residues in the CDR3. DNA for the CDR3: TGCGCCAGCAGCTTGGCCCAGGGTTCCATGAACACTGAAGCTTTCTTT. It is translated as CASSLAQGSMNTEAFF.

This clonotype was seen many times. The V gene is TRBV5-5, the J gene TRBJ1-5, with D unclear. CDR1 is SGHKS, CDR2 YYEKEE, per germline (reference sequence). This CDR3 contains 12 residues. V was clipped by 0 bases and J by 5 bases, with 3 bases between them. Here the CDR3 reads CASSLDDQPQHF. For the CDR3, the DNA is TGTGCCAGCAGCTTGGATGATCAGCCCCAGCATTTT.

This clonotype was counted many times. The gene calls are TRBV20-1 and TRBJ2-3; no clear D gene. The CDR3 has 12 amino acids. Per germline, CDR1 DFQATT and CDR2 SNEGSKA (reference sequence). Between the trimmed V and J ends, which lost 3 bases and 0 bases, there was a span of 4 bases. CDR3 coding DNA: TGCAGTGCTAGTCAAAGCACAGATACGCAGTATTTT. It encodes CSASQSTDTQYF.

V and J are TRBV29-1 and TRBJ2-4; TRBD1 might be the D (5 bases). The CDR3 is 13 residues long. Germline assignment: CDR1 SQVTM and CDR2 ANQGSEA. V dropped 3 bases and J dropped 7 bases, with 13 bases sitting between them. This CDR3 is CSVEGAGLNIQYF. CDR3 bases: TGCAGCGTTGAGGGCGCAGGGTTGAACATTCAGTACTTC.